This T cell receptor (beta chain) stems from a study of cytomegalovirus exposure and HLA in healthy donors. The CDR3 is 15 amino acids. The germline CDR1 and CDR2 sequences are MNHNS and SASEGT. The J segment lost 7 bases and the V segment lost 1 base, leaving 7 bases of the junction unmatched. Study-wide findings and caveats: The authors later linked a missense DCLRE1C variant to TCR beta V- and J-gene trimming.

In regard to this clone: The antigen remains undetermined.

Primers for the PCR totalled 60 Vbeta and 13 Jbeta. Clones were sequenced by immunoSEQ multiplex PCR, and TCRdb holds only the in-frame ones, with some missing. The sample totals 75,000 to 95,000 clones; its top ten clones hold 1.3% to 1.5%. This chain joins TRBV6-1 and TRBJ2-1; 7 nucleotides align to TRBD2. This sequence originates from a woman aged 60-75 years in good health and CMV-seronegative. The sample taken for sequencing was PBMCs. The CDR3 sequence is CASSEGGSGSNEQFF. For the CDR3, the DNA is TGTGCCAGCAGTGAAGGGGGTAGCGGGTCTAATGAGCAGTTCTTC.